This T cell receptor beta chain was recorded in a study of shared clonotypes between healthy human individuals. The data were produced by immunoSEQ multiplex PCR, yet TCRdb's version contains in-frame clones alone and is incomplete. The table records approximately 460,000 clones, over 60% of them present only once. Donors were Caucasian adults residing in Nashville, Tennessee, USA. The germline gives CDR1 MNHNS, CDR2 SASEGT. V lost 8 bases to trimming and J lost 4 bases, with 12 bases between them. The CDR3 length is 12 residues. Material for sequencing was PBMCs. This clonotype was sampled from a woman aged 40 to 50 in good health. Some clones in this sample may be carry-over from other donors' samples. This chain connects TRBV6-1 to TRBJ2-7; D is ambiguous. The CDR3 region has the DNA TGTGCCAGCGGGTACAGTGGGTACGAGCAGTACTTC. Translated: CASGYSGYEQYF.